The present entry profiles one TCR beta chain with its context. Original data processing: Using reference gene primer amplification, nucleated cell counts were estimated. Data came from immunoSEQ multiplex PCR; TCRdb stores just in-frame clones and leaves some out. Clone size and V and J calls were adopted from that table, with D and trimming inferred from the DNA. The sample carries 350,000 or so clones, approximately 89% recorded once. The data belong to a study of blood T cell repertoires in COVID-19. Study as a whole: The origin of the acute and convalescent COVID-19 samples was the United States, Italy and Spain.

Trimming cost V 0 bases and J 1 base; bases outside gene matches: 8. This CDR3 spans 18 amino acids. In germline, CDR1 is SGDLS, CDR2 YYNGEE. The source of this sequence is a woman aged 55-70 years with COVID-19, enrolled during active disease. The sample comprised peripheral blood. The V call is TRBV9, the J call TRBJ2-5, with 11 bases identical to TRBD2. CDR3 nucleotides: TGTGCCAGCAGCGTAGCAACTAGCGGGGGCCCTGTCCAAGAGACCCAGTACTTC. This translates into CASSVATSGGPVQETQYF.